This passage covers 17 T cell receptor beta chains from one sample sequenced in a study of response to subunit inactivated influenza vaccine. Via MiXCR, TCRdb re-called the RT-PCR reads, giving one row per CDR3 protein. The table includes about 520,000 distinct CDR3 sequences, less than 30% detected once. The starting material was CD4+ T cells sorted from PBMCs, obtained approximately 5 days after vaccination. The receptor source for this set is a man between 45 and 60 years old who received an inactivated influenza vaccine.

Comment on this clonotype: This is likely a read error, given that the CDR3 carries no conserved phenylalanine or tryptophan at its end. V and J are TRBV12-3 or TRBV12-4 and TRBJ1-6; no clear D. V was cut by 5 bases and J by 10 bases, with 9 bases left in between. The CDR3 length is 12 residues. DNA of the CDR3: TGTGCCAGCAGTCGACTTGGGTCACCCCTCCACATT. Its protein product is CASSRLGSPLHI.

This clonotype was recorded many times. The CDR3: CASSWGTGGEETQYF. The CDR3 DNA reads TGTGCCAGCAGCTGGGGAACAGGGGGGGAAGAGACCCAGTACTTC. This chain uses TRBV7-2 with TRBJ2-5; D is possibly TRBD1 (8 bases). Germline V gene data show CDR1 as SGHTA and CDR2 as FQGNSA. The CDR3 is 15 residues long. The germline V and J ends were trimmed by 4 bases and 3 bases, with 15 bases remaining between them.

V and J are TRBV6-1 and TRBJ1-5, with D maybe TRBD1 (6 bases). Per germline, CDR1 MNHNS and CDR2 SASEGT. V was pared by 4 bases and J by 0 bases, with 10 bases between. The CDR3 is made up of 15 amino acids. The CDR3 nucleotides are TGTGCCAGCAGTGGTCAGGGACATAGCAATCAGCCCCAGCATTTT. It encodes CASSGQGHSNQPQHF.

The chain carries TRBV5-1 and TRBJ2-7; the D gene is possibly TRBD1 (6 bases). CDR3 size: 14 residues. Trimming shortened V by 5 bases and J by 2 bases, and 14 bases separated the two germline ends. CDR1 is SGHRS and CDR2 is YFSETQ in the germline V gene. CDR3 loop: CASSREGQTYEQYF. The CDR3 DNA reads TGCGCCAGCAGTCGCGAAGGACAGACCTACGAGCAGTACTTC.

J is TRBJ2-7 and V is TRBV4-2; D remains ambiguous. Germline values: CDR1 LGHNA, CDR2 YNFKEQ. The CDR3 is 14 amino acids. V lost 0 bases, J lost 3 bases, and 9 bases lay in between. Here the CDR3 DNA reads TGTGCCAGCAGCCAAGATCATAAGAACTACGAGCAGTACTTC. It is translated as CASSQDHKNYEQYF.

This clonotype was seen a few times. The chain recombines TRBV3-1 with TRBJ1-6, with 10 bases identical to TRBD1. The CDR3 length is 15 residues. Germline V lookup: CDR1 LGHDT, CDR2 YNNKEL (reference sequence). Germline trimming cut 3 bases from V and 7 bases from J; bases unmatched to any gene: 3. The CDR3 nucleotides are TGTGCCAGCAGCCATAGACAGGGGGCGAATTCACCCCTCCACTTT. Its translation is CASSHRQGANSPLHF.

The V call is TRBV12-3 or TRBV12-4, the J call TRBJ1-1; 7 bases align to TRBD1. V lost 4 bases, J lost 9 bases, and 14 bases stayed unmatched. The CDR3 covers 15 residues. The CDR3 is CASSSRGLYTTQAFF. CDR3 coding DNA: TGTGCCAGCAGTTCTAGGGGGCTATACACTACGCAAGCTTTCTTT.

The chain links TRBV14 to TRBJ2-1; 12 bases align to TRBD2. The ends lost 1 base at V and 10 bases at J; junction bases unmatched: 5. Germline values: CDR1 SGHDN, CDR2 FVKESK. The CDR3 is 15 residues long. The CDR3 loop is CASSQAGLAGREQFF. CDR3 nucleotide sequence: TGTGCCAGCAGCCAAGCAGGACTAGCGGGGAGAGAGCAGTTCTTC.

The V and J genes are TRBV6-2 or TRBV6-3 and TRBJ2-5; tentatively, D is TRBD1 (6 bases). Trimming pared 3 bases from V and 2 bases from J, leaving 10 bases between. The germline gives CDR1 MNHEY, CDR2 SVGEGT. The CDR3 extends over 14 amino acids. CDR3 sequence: CASSYGTNQETQYF. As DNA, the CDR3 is TGTGCCAGCAGTTATGGGACAAATCAAGAGACCCAGTACTTC.

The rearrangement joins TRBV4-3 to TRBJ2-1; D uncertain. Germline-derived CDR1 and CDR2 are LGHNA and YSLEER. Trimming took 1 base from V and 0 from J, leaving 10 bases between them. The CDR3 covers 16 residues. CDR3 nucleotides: TGCGCCAGCAGCCAAGTATCAGGCCTCTCCTACAATGAGCAGTTCTTC. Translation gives CASSQVSGLSYNEQFF.

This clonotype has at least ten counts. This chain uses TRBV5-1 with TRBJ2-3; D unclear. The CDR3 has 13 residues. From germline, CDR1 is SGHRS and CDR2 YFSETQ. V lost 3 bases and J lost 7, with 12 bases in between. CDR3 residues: CASSSRRANTQYF. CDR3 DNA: TGCGCCAGCAGCTCCCGACGGGCAAATACGCAGTATTTT.

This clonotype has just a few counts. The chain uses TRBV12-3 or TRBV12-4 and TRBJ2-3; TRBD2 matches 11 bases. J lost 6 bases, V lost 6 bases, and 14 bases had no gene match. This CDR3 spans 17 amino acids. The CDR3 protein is CASRRLAGRTIGDTQYF. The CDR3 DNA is TGTGCCAGCAGACGACTAGCGGGAAGGACTATAGGGGATACGCAGTATTTT.

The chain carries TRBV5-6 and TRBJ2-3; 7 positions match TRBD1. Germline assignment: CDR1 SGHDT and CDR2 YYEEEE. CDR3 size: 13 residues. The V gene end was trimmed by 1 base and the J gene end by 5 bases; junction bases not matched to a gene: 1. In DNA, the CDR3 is TGTGCCAGCAGCTTGACAGGGGTAGATACGCAGTATTTT. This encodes CASSLTGVDTQYF.

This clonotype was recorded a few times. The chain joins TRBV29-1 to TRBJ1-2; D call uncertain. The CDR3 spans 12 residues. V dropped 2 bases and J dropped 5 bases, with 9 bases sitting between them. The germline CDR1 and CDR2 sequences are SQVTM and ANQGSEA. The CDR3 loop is CSVESSAYGYTF. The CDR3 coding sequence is TGCAGCGTTGAATCGTCAGCTTATGGCTACACCTTC.

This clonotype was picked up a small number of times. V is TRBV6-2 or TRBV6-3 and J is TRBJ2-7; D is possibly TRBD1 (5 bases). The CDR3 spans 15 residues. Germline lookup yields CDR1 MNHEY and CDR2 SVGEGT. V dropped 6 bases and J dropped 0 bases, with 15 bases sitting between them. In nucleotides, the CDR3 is TGTGCCAGCAGAACCCCAGAGGACAACTCCTACGAGCAGTACTTC. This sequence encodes CASRTPEDNSYEQYF.

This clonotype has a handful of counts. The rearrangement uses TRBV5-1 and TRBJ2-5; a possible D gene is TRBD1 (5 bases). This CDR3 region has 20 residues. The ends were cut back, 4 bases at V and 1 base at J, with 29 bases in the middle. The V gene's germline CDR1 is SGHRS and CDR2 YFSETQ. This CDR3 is CASSLPTKLGSGLFQETQYF. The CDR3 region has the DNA TGCGCCAGCAGCCTGCCCACGAAACTCGGGTCAGGGCTCTTCCAAGAGACCCAGTACTTC.

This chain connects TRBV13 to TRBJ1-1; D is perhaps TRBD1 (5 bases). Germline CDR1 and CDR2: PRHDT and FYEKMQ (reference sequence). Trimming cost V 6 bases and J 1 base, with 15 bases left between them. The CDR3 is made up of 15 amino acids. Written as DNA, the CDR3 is TGTGCCAGCAGTCTTTATGGGGGACCGAACACTGAAGCTTTCTTT. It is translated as CASSLYGGPNTEAFF.